Listed below are T cell receptor beta chains from one sample, sequenced in a study of shared clonotypes between healthy human individuals. The table came from immunoSEQ multiplex PCR; TCRdb's copy has only in-frame clones and leaves some out. Of around 1.1 million clones listed, roughly 80% are singletons. Sequenced: memory CD4+ T cells from PBMCs. These receptors originate from a man younger than 35 in good health. Some clones in this sample may be carry-over from other donors' samples. The CDR3 runs from the conserved cysteine through the conserved F or W. A D gene is named only where the DNA matches it firmly. The size of a clone is reported for some rows only, either as once, few or many, or as a class for expanded clones.

d_call j_call clone_size v_call cdr3_aa cdr3_nt
- TRBJ2-1 many TRBV5-6 CASSRRPRASLSYNEQFF TGTGCCAGCAGCCGAAGACCTAGGGCTTCGTTATCCTACAATGAGCAGTTCTTC
TRBD2 TRBJ2-5 - TRBV11-2 CASSLDLAGGPRETQYF TGTGCCAGCAGCTTAGATCTTGCGGGAGGGCCAAGAGAGACCCAGTACTTC
- TRBJ1-2 - TRBV7-3 CASSSGRRGGYTF TGTGCCAGCAGCTCCGGCAGGCGTGGTGGCTACACCTTC
- TRBJ2-7 - TRBV29-1 CSVVPGSAYEQYF TGCAGCGTTGTCCCAGGGTCAGCCTACGAGCAGTACTTC
TRBD2 TRBJ2-7 once TRBV28 CASKLTSGRHEQYF TGTGCCAGCAAGTTAACTAGCGGGAGGCACGAGCAGTACTTC
- TRBJ2-6 - TRBV7-6 CASSPFSGANVLTF TGTGCCAGCAGCCCCTTTTCCGGGGCCAACGTCCTGACTTTC
- TRBJ2-3 - TRBV5-1 CASRVRPSTDTQYF TGCGCCAGCAGGGTACGGCCGAGCACAGATACGCAGTATTTT
- TRBJ1-2 - TRBV27 CASSPSGFGYGYTF TGTGCCAGCAGTCCCTCGGGCTTTGGCTATGGCTACACCTTC
- TRBJ2-1 - TRBV2 CASRNWDFSNEQFF TGTGCCAGCAGAAATTGGGACTTCTCTAATGAGCAGTTCTTC
TRBD1 TRBJ1-1 - TRBV19 CASRDRVMPKFFF TGTGCCAGTAGGGACAGGGTGATGCCGAAGTTTTTCTTT
- TRBJ2-3 - TRBV7-8 CASSSKAGIGNTDTQYF TGTGCCAGCAGCTCAAAAGCAGGGATAGGAAACACAGATACGCAGTATTTT
TRBD1 TRBJ2-1 - TRBV11-1 CASSLGPGQGREANEQFF TGTGCCAGCAGCTTGGGCCCGGGACAGGGAAGAGAGGCGAATGAGCAGTTCTTC
- TRBJ1-5 - TRBV14 CASSHSGYGRGGNQPQHF TGTGCCAGCAGCCATTCCGGGTATGGCAGGGGTGGCAATCAGCCCCAGCATTTT
TRBD2 TRBJ2-7 - TRBV6-5 CASSYSGTSGSYEQYF TGTGCCAGCAGTTACTCCGGGACTAGCGGCTCCTACGAGCAGTACTTC
- TRBJ2-1 once TRBV7-2 CASSLGPLDEQFF TGTGCCAGCAGCTTAGGACCCCTAGATGAGCAGTTCTTC
- TRBJ2-2 - TRBV2 CASSEQPNTGELFF TGTGCCAGCAGTGAACAGCCAAACACCGGGGAGCTGTTTTTT
- TRBJ1-4 - TRBV5-4 CASSLDSSEKLFF TGTGCCAGCAGCTTGGACAGTTCTGAAAAACTGTTTTTT
- TRBJ1-1 - TRBV5-8 CASSLGEDRFEAFF TGTGCCAGCAGCTTAGGGGAAGACAGGTTTGAAGCTTTCTTT
- TRBJ1-1 - TRBV5-1 CASSSRGRGESEAFF TGCGCCAGCAGCTCCCGGGGCAGGGGAGAGTCTGAAGCTTTCTTT
TRBD1 TRBJ2-7 once TRBV6-1 CASSEWDRVYEQYF TGTGCCAGCAGTGAATGGGACAGGGTCTACGAGCAGTACTTC